A single TCR beta chain is shown here with its context. Its specificity is not known. Primed by a sample-barcoded 5' primer and a J-beta primer mix, a second PCR proceeded for 7 to 11 cycles. Every cDNA molecule bore a tag from a template-switch adaptor containing 12 random nucleotides. TCRdb called the 5' RACE reads again in MiXCR, with one record for every CDR3 protein. This table has around 990,000 distinct CDR3 sequences, 20% to 25% appearing once. The source of the sample is a study of blood T cells in healthy people across ages. Study results and limitations: Per million T cells, the diversity of TCR beta decreased roughly linearly as age advanced.

Germline values: CDR1 MNHEY, CDR2 SVGEGT. The CDR3 contains 15 residues. Donor samples were obtained from healthy Caucasian individuals from Russia, aged about 6 to 95. These sequences were also reported in another study, on T cells of mothers and their children.

The chain is built from TRBV6-2 or TRBV6-3 and TRBJ2-1; TRBD2 might be the D (6 bases). Near its end, the DNA agrees better with TRBJ2-7, so the J call may be wrong. Sequenced: blood. This clonotype was obtained from a girl aged 2 to 10 in good health. CDR3 coding DNA: TGTGCCAGCAGACTCCCGGGCGGACTACGGGCGGAGCAGTACTTC. Its translation is CASRLPGGLRAEQYF.